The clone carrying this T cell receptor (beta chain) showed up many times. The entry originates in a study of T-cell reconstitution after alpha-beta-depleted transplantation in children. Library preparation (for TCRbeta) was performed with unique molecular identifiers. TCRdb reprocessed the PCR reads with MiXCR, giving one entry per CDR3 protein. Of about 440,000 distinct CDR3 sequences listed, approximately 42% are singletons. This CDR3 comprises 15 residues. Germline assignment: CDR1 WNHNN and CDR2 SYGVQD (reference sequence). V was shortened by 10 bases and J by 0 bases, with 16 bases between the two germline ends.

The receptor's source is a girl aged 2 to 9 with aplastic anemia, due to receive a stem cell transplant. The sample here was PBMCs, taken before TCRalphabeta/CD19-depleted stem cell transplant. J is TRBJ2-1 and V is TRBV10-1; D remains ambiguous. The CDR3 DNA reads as TGCGCCACCTCGAATGGCCATAGCTCCTACAATGAGCAGTTCTTC. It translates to CATSNGHSSYNEQFF.